One and the same sample provided the 29 T cell receptor beta chains below, sequenced in a study of shared clonotypes between healthy human individuals. Clones were sequenced by immunoSEQ multiplex PCR, and TCRdb holds only the in-frame ones, with some missing. The data contain about 2 million clones, 95% of them singletons. Material: naive CD4+ T cells sorted from blood. The subset was: CD45RA+ positively selected. All receptors derive from a man between 18 and 35 years old in good health.

This chain connects TRBV7-9 to TRBJ2-7, with D perhaps matching TRBD1 or TRBD2 (6 bases each). This CDR3 has 15 residues. Per germline, CDR1 SEHNR and CDR2 FQNEAQ (reference sequence). V was clipped by 6 bases and J by 0 bases, with 15 bases between them. The CDR3 sequence is CASSQVADSSYEQYF. DNA for the CDR3: TGTGCCAGCAGTCAAGTAGCGGACAGCTCCTACGAGCAGTACTTC.

In DNA form, the CDR3 reads TGCGCCAGCAGCTTAGGGCAGACCTTCCAAGAGACCCAGTACTTC. Amino acid sequence: CASSLGQTFQETQYF. This chain links TRBV5-1 with TRBJ2-5; D unresolved. The CDR3 loop spans 15 amino acids. Per germline, CDR1 SGHRS and CDR2 YFSETQ. Trimming took 2 bases from V and 1 from J, leaving 12 bases between them.

This chain connects TRBV15 to TRBJ1-3; possibly TRBD1 for D (6 bases). The V gene lost 1 base and the J gene lost 10 bases, with 8 bases spanning the gap. CDR1 and CDR2 from the germline V gene are LNHNV and YYDKDF (reference sequence). CDR3 length: 12 residues. CDR3 in amino acids: CATSRGDRTIYF. CDR3 bases: TGTGCCACCAGCAGAGGAGACAGGACCATATATTTT.

Regarding this clone: Because the CDR3's place on the DNA is in doubt, the DNA is left out and the CDR3 is given as listed by TCRdb. The chain links TRBV5-1 to TRBJ2-7; the listed D gene, TRBD1, was not tested against the DNA. The CDR3 is 15 amino acids in total, end residues counted. The germline V gene has CDR1 SGHRS and CDR2 YFSETQ. CDR3 protein: CASSFLWANGNEQYF.

This rearrangement joins TRBV28 to TRBJ2-1; TRBD1 matches at 9 bases. The CDR3 runs to 16 residues. Unmatched junction bases numbered 9, after V lost 4 bases and J lost 5 bases. Germline V lookup: CDR1 MDHEN, CDR2 SYDVKM. The CDR3 region has the DNA TGTGCCAGCAGTTATTATTGGGACAGGGAAAACAATGAGCAGTTCTTC. Encoded protein: CASSYYWDRENNEQFF.

The CDR3 DNA is TGTGCCACTGGTGGGGACATCCATATCTCTGGGGCCAACGTCCTGACTTTC. It is translated as CATGGDIHISGANVLTF. The chain combines TRBV10-3 with TRBJ2-6, with TRBD1 as a possible D gene (6 bases). The germline CDR1 and CDR2 sequences are ENHRY and SYGVKD. Trimming left V 10 bases short and J 0 bases short, with 19 bases between. The CDR3 is made up of 17 amino acids.

Notes on this clone: Additional DNA sequences in this sample encode the identical CDR3. The chain carries TRBV6-5 and TRBJ2-5; D possibly matches TRBD1 or TRBD2 (5 bases each). V lost 2 bases, J lost 7 bases, and 8 bases lay in between. CDR1 and CDR2 from the germline V gene are MNHEY and SVGAGI. The CDR3 has 12 amino acids. The CDR3: CASSYGGGTQYF. The CDR3 nucleotides read TGTGCCAGCAGTTACGGTGGGGGGACCCAGTACTTC.

This sequence joins TRBV5-4 and TRBJ1-4; TRBD1 matches at 10 bases. The ends lost 3 bases at V and 8 bases at J; junction bases unmatched: 7. This CDR3 is built from 15 residues. Germline V gene lookup returns CDR1 SGHNT and CDR2 YYREEE (reference sequence). The CDR3 region is CASSSKGQGGEKLFF. For the CDR3, the DNA is TGTGCCAGCAGCTCGAAAGGACAGGGGGGGGAAAAACTGTTTTTT.

The V and J genes are TRBV19 and TRBJ1-1; the D is unclear. V lost 3 bases and J 4 bases, leaving 12 bases between the germline ends. Germline V CDR1 and CDR2: LNHDA, SQIVND (reference sequence). This CDR3 comprises 14 residues. The CDR3 sequence: CASSMTGVGTEAFF. The CDR3 bases are TGTGCCAGTAGTATGACCGGGGTTGGCACTGAAGCTTTCTTT.

This rearrangement joins TRBV2 to TRBJ1-5; 8 bases agree with TRBD1. Per germline, CDR1 SNHLY and CDR2 FYNNEI. Losses at the gene ends were 8 bases for V and 9 bases for J; bases not matched to a gene: 9. The CDR3 consists of 13 residues. The CDR3 loop is CASAGPGGSPQHF. The CDR3 DNA sequence: TGTGCCAGCGCAGGGCCAGGGGGCTCGCCCCAGCATTTT.

V gene TRBV2 combines with J gene TRBJ2-5; D is possibly TRBD1 or TRBD2 (5 bases each). The CDR3 extends over 15 amino acids. Germline V lookup: CDR1 SNHLY, CDR2 FYNNEI. The V end was cut by 4 bases, the J end by 1 base, with 13 bases between. CDR3 bases: TGTGCCAGCAGTGTCACTGGTGGGGGCCAAGAGACCCAGTACTTC. It yields the protein CASSVTGGGQETQYF.

This chain links TRBV6-6 with TRBJ1-3; D is unresolved. CDR1 and CDR2 (germline): MNHNY, SVGAGI (reference sequence). This CDR3 comprises 14 residues. V shed 6 bases and J shed 0 bases, with 9 bases lying between them. CDR3 loop: CASRPGGSGNTIYF. The CDR3, as DNA: TGTGCCAGCAGGCCTGGCGGCTCTGGAAACACCATATATTTT.

The gene calls are TRBV6-1 and TRBJ1-5; no clear D gene. The length of the CDR3 is 13 residues. Germline V lookup: CDR1 MNHNS, CDR2 SASEGT. Trimming cost V 8 bases and J 0 bases, with 8 bases left between them. CDR3 sequence: CASGRNSNQPQHF. In nucleotides, the CDR3 is TGTGCCAGCGGTCGAAATAGCAATCAGCCCCAGCATTTT.

The chain is built from TRBV7-3 and TRBJ2-7; D is tentatively TRBD1 or TRBD2 (7 bases each). The length of the CDR3 is 17 residues. Germline CDR1 reads SGHTA; CDR2 reads FQGTGA. V was trimmed by 5 bases and J by 2 bases, leaving 22 bases between them. The CDR3 nucleotides are TGTGCCAGCAGCGCCACTACGGGGGGACAGAAGACCTACGAGCAGTACTTC. Its protein product is CASSATTGGQKTYEQYF.

The rearrangement uses TRBV6-5 and TRBJ2-7, with 9 positions matching TRBD1. The germline V gene has CDR1 MNHEY and CDR2 SVGAGI. The CDR3 consists of 15 residues. The V gene end was trimmed by 0 bases and the J gene end by 5 bases; junction bases not matched to a gene: 5. The CDR3 DNA reads TGTGCCAGCAGTTACTCCCACAGGGGGCGCAACGAGCAGTACTTC. It yields the protein CASSYSHRGRNEQYF.

This clone has only a few counts. The chain couples TRBV7-9 to TRBJ2-3; D is unresolved. CDR3 length: 14 residues. Trimming took 5 bases from V and 0 from J, leaving 9 bases between them. Per the germline V gene, CDR1 is SEHNR and CDR2 is FQNEAQ (reference sequence). CDR3 nucleotide sequence: TGTGCCAGCAGCCCCACGGCGAGCACAGATACGCAGTATTTT. The encoded protein is CASSPTASTDTQYF.

The rearrangement links TRBV12-2 to TRBJ1-5. TRBV12-2 is flagged as a pseudogene. CDR3 length: 16 residues. The chain's CDR3 is CASRPEGGEGNQPQHF. CDR3 DNA: TGTGCAAGTCGCCCAGAGGGAGGGGAAGGCAATCAGCCCCAGCATTTT.

The CDR3, as DNA: TGTGCCAGCAGCCAAGGCGGCTATTGGGGCTACACCTTC. Translating gives CASSQGGYWGYTF. This chain connects TRBV14 to TRBJ1-2; D unclear. The CDR3 is made up of 13 amino acids. V was pared by 1 base and J by 8 bases, with 11 bases between. Per the germline V gene, CDR1 is SGHDN and CDR2 is FVKESK.

V gene TRBV18 combines with J gene TRBJ2-5; 11 bases align to TRBD2. This CDR3 region has 16 residues. Germline values: CDR1 KGHSH, CDR2 LQKENI. V dropped 4 bases and J dropped 2; count of bases not matched to a gene: 6. The CDR3 sequence is CASSLRLAGLQETQYF. The CDR3 nucleotides are TGTGCCAGCTCACTACGACTAGCGGGACTACAAGAGACCCAGTACTTC. Drawing the rest from reference TRBV18 and TRBJ2-5, the complete variable domain is NAGVMQNPRHLVRRRGQEARLRCSPMKGHSHVYWYRQLPEEGLKFMVYLQKENIIDESGMPKERFSAEFPKEGPSILRIQQVVRGDSAAYFCASSLRLAGLQETQYFGPGTRLLVL.

The chain couples TRBV11-2 to TRBJ1-1; no reliable D call. V was pared by 1 base and J by 1 base, with 7 bases between. The CDR3 is 14 residues long. The germline V gene has CDR1 SGHAT and CDR2 FQNNGV. The CDR3 loop reads CASSLGRRNTEAFF. The CDR3 region has the DNA TGTGCCAGCAGCTTAGGGCGGCGGAACACTGAAGCTTTCTTT.

This clone was recorded only once. The chain has TRBV6-6 and TRBJ1-4; D possibly corresponds to TRBD1 (6 bases). The CDR3 has 14 amino acids. Germline V lookup: CDR1 MNHNY, CDR2 SVGAGI (reference sequence). V was pared by 4 bases and J by 4 bases, with 10 bases between. Here the CDR3 DNA reads TGTGCCAGCAGTTCCTCGGACAGTAATGAAAAACTGTTTTTT. This translates into CASSSSDSNEKLFF.

The chain employs TRBV2 and TRBJ1-2; D unclear. The germline V and J ends were trimmed by 6 bases and 4 bases, with 15 bases remaining between them. From germline, CDR1 is SNHLY and CDR2 FYNNEI. The CDR3 sequence is 14 residues long. The DNA for the CDR3 is TGTGCCAGCAGGGGGAGCGTTTCCGGCTATGGCTACACCTTC. Amino acid sequence: CASRGSVSGYGYTF.

CDR3 sequence: CASSKGQEPILEQYF. CDR3 DNA: TGTGCCAGCAGCAAAGGACAGGAGCCCATCTTGGAGCAGTACTTC. V and J are TRBV27 and TRBJ2-7, with 7 bases identical to TRBD1. This CDR3 has 15 residues. The V segment lost 6 bases and the J segment 7 bases; nucleotides outside the gene matches: 15. Germline assignment: CDR1 MNHEY and CDR2 SMNVEV (reference sequence).

The gene calls are TRBV10-3 and TRBJ2-5; 8 bases are shared with TRBD1. V lost 11 bases and J lost 4; bases outside the gene matches: 6. CDR1 is ENHRY and CDR2 is SYGVKD in the germline V gene. This CDR3 has 12 residues. This CDR3 is CAAQGAGETQYF. DNA for the CDR3: TGTGCCGCCCAGGGGGCCGGAGAGACCCAGTACTTC.

This chain joins TRBV30 and TRBJ1-6; the D is unclear. Germline CDR1 and CDR2: GTSNPN and SVGIG (reference sequence). The CDR3 spans 12 residues. V lost 5 bases and J 9 bases, leaving 11 bases between the germline ends. CDR3 loop: CAWGRYGSPLHF. DNA for the CDR3: TGTGCCTGGGGACGGTATGGTTCACCCCTCCACTTT.

The chain links TRBV7-2 to TRBJ2-3; tentative D call: TRBD2 (6 bases). The length of the CDR3 is 17 residues. Trimming took 0 bases from V and 3 from J, leaving 16 bases between them. In germline, CDR1 is SGHTA, CDR2 FQGNSA. In DNA form, the CDR3 reads TGTGCCAGCAGCTTAGCCGGGACTGATCTTAGGACAGATACGCAGTATTTT. This encodes CASSLAGTDLRTDTQYF. Complete variable domain (other parts from reference TRBV7-2 and TRBJ2-3): GAGVSQSPSNKVTEKGKDVELRCDPISGHTALYWYRQSLGQGLEFLIYFQGNSAPDKSGLPSDRFSAERTGGSVSTLTIQRTQQEDSAVYLCASSLAGTDLRTDTQYFGPGTRLTVL.

The rearrangement links TRBV7-2 to TRBJ2-7; D is unclear. Germline CDR1 SGHTA, CDR2 FQGNSA. The CDR3 has 13 residues. The V gene lost 4 bases and the J gene lost 2 bases, with 9 bases spanning the gap. The CDR3 region is CASSSAHTYEQYF. The CDR3 coding sequence is TGTGCCAGCAGCTCCGCCCACACCTACGAGCAGTACTTC.

CDR3 sequence (DNA): TGTGCCTGGAGTGTATTAGACAGGGCGGGGGAGCTGTTTTTT. This encodes CAWSVLDRAGELFF. The chain has TRBV30 and TRBJ2-2, with 7 bases fitting TRBD1. There are 14 residues in the CDR3. The trim removed 0 bases at V and 8 bases at J, leaving 6 bases unmatched. Germline V lookup: CDR1 GTSNPN, CDR2 SVGIG (reference sequence).

V and J are TRBV27 and TRBJ1-4; possibly TRBD1 for D (5 bases). Germline V gene sequence: CDR1 MNHEY, CDR2 SMNVEV (reference sequence). The V end was cut by 4 bases, the J end by 3 bases, with 15 bases between. This CDR3 comprises 16 residues. CDR3 sequence reads: CASSSTALGPNEKLFF. The DNA of the CDR3 is TGTGCCAGCAGTTCTACAGCCCTGGGGCCTAATGAAAAACTGTTTTTT.